One T cell receptor (beta chain) is described in this entry. This clone was counted many times. Its antigen remains undetermined. Nothing much larger sits one base from this clone, and base qualities are not available. These data originate in a study of T cell responses to AZD1222 COVID-19 vaccine (dated by TCRdb to about 2021). Some background on the complete study: AZD1222 recipients with second doses at about 4 weeks or about 12 weeks were pooled, because spike-specific TCR depth and breadth did not differ between schedules. A total of about 250 trial participants underwent TCR sequencing, of whom 200 to 220 had received two doses of AZD1222 and 26 had received two doses of the MenACWY control vaccine. Trial participants were enrolled into age subgroups of 18-55, 56-69 and 70-plus years, which contained roughly 150, 30 and 60 TCR-sequenced participants, respectively.

The time point tag for this specimen amounts to: baseline before first vaccination. The vaccinee samples were drawn from two UK trials, COV001 and COV002, one of which was a single-blind randomized controlled phase 2/3 trial testing AZD1222 (ChAdOx1 nCoV-19) in healthy adults. For TCRbeta chain sequencing, PBMC samples from trial participants were taken at day 0 and at day 28 after the second dose. The CDR3 regions of human TCRbeta chains were analyzed by immunosequencing. The paper's processing steps were these. TCRs in the repertoires were matched against a reference library of SARS-CoV-2-specific TCRs that had been generated with the MIRA antigen-specificity platform. Breadth was defined as the fraction of unique TCRs that were SARS-CoV-2-associated, and depth was defined as the fraction of total T cells that were SARS-CoV-2-associated. Using the MIRA data, every spike-specific TCR was mapped to the spike region that the TCR reacted to and assigned to either a CD4 or a CD8 class. Log10-transformed breadth and depth values were compared by one-way ANOVA with Sidak's multiple comparisons tests. Here the immuneACCESS table is served through TCRdb, limited to in-frame sequences with V and J called. Missing clones are a known gap in these copies; in checked studies unresolved V genes cover under half, and the rest lacks a known reason. V and J calls plus clone size are reproduced from that table; the DNA served to infer D and trimming. A total of about 91,000 clones appear in this sample, nearly 90% of them only once. The top ten clonotypes cover 19% of the sample.

General findings and caveats noted by the study authors: In the small 56-69-year group, the increase in depth fell short of significance, most likely because of low power. Vaccine-associated CD4 TCRs spanned the whole spike protein, with dominant responses in regions 160-218 and 743-854. Because no day 14 peak-response samples were available, repertoires were characterized only after the peak T cell response. Reportedly, almost half of the unique spike-specific TCRs recognized epitopes lying outside the regions that are mutated in the B.1.351 and B.1.1.7 variants. Participants were mostly white British and included more females than males, and it was suggested by the authors that clonal diversity may have been underestimated. Conclusions about previously exposed vaccinees were limited because only six or seven AZD1222 recipients were SARS-CoV-2 seropositive at baseline. After two AZD1222 doses, spike-specific TCR breadth and depth were significantly higher than at day 0 and than in MenACWY recipients.

The material was peripheral blood, obtained on day 0 of AZD1222 vaccination. The sequence was obtained from an adult in good health.

The DNA is TGTGCCAGCTCACCACAGACAGGGGGATTGAACACTGAAGCTTTCTTT. This gives the protein CASSPQTGGLNTEAFF. The V and J genes are TRBV18 and TRBJ1-1, and TRBD1 aligns with 9 junction nucleotides. Measured from the cysteine to the phenylalanine, the CDR3 is 16 residues long. Solely the CDR3 DNA is kept, with 48 bases framed from the first base. Trimmed from V: 1 base; trimmed from J: 0 bases; junction bases lacking a gene match: 3. Per the germline V gene, KGHSH is the CDR1 and LQKENI is the CDR2. When the CDR3 is completed using the reference TRBV18 and TRBJ1-1 genes on either side, the full variable domain is NAGVMQNPRHLVRRRGQEARLRCSPMKGHSHVYWYRQLPEEGLKFMVYLQKENIIDESGMPKERFSAEFPKEGPSILRIQQVVRGDSAAYFCASSPQTGGLNTEAFFGQGTRLTVV.